This T cell receptor (beta chain) comes out of a study of monozygotic twins with inflammatory bowel disease. TCRdb re-called the 5' RACE reads and shows each CDR3 protein once, DNA omitted. This table holds 400,000 or so distinct CDR3 sequences. Per the germline V gene, CDR1 is SEHNR and CDR2 is FQNEAQ (reference sequence). The CDR3 has 14 amino acids. The rearrangement links TRBV7-9 to TRBJ2-5. This TCR came from a human donor with ulcerative colitis or Crohn's disease, or a healthy co-twin of an affected twin (not recorded which). Sequenced material: blood. The CDR3 sequence is CASSSGPTQETQYF.